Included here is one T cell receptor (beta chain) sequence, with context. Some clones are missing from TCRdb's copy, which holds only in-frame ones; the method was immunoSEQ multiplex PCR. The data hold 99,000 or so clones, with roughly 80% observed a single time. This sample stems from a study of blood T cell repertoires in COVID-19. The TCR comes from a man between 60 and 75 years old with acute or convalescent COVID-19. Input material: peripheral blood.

The CDR3 loop reads CASSYSYRGGETQYF. The DNA for the CDR3 is TGTGCCAGCAGTTACTCCTACAGGGGTGGAGAGACCCAGTACTTC. The chain has TRBV6-5 and TRBJ2-5, with 7 bases fitting TRBD1. Losses at the gene ends were 0 bases for V and 4 bases for J; bases not matched to a gene: 5. CDR1 and CDR2 from the germline V gene are MNHEY and SVGAGI. The CDR3 spans 15 residues.